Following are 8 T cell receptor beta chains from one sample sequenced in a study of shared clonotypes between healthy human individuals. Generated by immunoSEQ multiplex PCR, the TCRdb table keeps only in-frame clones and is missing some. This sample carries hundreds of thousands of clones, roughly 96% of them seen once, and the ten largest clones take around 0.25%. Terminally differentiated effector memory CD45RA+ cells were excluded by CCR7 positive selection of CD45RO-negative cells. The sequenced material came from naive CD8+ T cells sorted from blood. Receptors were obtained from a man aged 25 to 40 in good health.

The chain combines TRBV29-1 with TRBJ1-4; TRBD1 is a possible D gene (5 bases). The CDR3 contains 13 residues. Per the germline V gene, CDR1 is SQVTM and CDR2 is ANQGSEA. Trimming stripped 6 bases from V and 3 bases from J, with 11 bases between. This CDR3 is CSVTGRSNEKLFF. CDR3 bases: TGCAGCGTCACGGGACGATCTAATGAAAAACTGTTTTTT. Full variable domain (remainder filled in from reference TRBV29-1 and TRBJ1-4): SAVISQKPSRDICQRGTSLTIQCQVDSQVTMMFWYRQQPGQSLTLIATANQGSEATYESGFVIDKFPISRPNLTFSTLTVSNMSPEDSSIYLCSVTGRSNEKLFFGSGTQLSVL.

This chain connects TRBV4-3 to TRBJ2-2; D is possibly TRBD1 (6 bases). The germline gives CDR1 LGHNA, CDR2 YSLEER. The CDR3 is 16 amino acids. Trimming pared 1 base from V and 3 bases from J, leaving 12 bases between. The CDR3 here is CASSQGAGVDTGELFF. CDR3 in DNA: TGCGCCAGCAGCCAAGGTGCAGGGGTAGACACCGGGGAGCTGTTTTTT.

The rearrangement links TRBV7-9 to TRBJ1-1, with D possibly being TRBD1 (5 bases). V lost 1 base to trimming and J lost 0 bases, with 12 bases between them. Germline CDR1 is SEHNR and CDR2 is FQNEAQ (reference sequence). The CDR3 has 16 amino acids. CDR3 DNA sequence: TGTGCCAGCAGCTTAGGGGGGGTCTTACTGAACACTGAAGCTTTCTTT. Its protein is CASSLGGVLLNTEAFF.

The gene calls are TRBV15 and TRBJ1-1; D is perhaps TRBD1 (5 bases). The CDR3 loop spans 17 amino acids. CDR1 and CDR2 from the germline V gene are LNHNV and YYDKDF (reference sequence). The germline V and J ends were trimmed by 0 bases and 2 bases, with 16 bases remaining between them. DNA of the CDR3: TGTGCCACCAGCAGAGATACGGAGGGGAGCATAAACACTGAAGCTTTCTTT. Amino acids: CATSRDTEGSINTEAFF.

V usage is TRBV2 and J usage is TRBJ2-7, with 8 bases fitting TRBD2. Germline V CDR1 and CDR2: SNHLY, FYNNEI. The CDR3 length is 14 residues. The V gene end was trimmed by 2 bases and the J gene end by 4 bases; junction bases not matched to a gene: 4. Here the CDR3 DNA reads TGTGCCAGCAGTGAAATGCTAGCGGGTTACGAGCAGTACTTC. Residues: CASSEMLAGYEQYF.

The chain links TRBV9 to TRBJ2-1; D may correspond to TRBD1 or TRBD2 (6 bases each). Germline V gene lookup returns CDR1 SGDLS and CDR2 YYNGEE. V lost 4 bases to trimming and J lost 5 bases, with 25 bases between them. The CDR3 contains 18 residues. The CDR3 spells CASSTSPTGIGYNNEQFF. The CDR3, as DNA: TGTGCCAGCAGCACTAGCCCTACAGGGATCGGCTATAACAATGAGCAGTTCTTC.

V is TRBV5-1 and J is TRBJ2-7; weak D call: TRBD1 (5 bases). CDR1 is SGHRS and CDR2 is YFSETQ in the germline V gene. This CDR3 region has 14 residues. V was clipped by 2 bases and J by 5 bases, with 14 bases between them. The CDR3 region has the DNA TGCGCCAGCAGCTTCAGAGACAGCGCAAACGAGCAGTACTTC. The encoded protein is CASSFRDSANEQYF.

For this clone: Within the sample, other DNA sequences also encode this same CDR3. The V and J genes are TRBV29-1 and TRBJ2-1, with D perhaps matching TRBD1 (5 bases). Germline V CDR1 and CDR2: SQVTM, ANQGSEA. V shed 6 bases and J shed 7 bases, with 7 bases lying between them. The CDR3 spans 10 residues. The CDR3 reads CSVYRNEQFF. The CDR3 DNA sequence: TGCAGCGTGTACAGGAATGAGCAGTTCTTC.